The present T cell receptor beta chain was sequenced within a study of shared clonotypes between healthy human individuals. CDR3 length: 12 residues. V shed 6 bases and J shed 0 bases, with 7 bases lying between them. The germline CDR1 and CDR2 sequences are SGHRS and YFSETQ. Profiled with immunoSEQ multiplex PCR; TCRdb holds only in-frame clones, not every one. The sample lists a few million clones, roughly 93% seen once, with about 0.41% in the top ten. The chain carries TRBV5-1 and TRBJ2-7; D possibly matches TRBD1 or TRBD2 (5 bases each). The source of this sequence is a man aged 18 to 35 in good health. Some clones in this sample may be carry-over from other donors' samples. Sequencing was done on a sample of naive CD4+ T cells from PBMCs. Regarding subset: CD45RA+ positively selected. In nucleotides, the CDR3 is TGCGCCAGCACCGGGGCCTCCTACGAGCAGTACTTC. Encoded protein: CASTGASYEQYF.